This T cell receptor (beta chain) is from a study of shared clonotypes between healthy human individuals. The CDR3 is 15 amino acids. Germline CDR1 SGHRS, CDR2 YFSETQ. V lost 1 base and J lost 4, with 15 bases in between. Profiled with immunoSEQ multiplex PCR; TCRdb holds only in-frame clones, not every one. In the table there are 1.5 million to 1.9 million clones, 95% to 99% of which are singletons. This sequence was found in a man aged 25-40 years in good health. The chain couples TRBV5-1 to TRBJ2-7; TRBD1 might be the D (6 bases). Sequencing was performed on naive CD4+ T cells sorted from blood. Subset noted: CD45RA+ positively selected. The CDR3 nucleotides read TGCGCCAGCAGCTTGACCACCGGGACAAAATACGAGCAGTACTTC. Protein sequence: CASSLTTGTKYEQYF.